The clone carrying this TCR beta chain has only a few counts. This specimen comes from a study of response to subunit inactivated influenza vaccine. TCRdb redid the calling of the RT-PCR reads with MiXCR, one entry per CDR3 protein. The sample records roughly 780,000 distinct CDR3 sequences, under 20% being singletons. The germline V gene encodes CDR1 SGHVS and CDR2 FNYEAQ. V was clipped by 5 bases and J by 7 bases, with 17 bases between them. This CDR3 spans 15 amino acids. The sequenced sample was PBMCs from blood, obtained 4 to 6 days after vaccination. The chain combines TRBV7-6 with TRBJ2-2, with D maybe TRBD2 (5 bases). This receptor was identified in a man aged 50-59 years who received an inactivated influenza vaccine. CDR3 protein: CASSPGRVQNGELFF. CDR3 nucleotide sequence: TGTGCCAGCAGCCCCGGGCGGGTACAAAACGGGGAGCTGTTTTTT. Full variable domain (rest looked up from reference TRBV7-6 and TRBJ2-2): GAGVSQSPRYKVTKRGQDVALRCDPISGHVSLYWYRQALGQGPEFLTYFNYEAQQDKSGLPNDRFSAERPEGSISTLTIQRTEQRDSAMYRCASSPGRVQNGELFFGEGSRLTVL.